This paragraph reports one T cell receptor (beta chain). The antigen is not known. The germline gives CDR1 SGDLS, CDR2 YYNGEE. The length of the CDR3 is 14 residues. The V gene end was trimmed by 4 bases and the J gene end by 11 bases; junction bases not matched to a gene: 7. The sequenced patients had an expansion of CD8+CD57+ cells seen by flow cytometry. The enrolled patients all had severe acquired aplastic anemia. The study sampled blood from patients who had received no therapy. These data are taken from a study of CD8+CD57+ T cells in acquired aplastic anemia. The study's findings and limits: Patients and controls shared 25 to 35 CD8+ CDR3 sequences, which appeared highly expressed in patients and within their immunodominant clones.

Investigators profiled TCR beta VDJ and CDR3 from genomic DNA template. TCRdb processed the reads anew with MiXCR; each CDR3 protein has one entry. The sample has 160,000 or so distinct CDR3 sequences, about two thirds seen once. This receptor was identified in a human donor with aplastic anemia. Sequenced material: sorted CD4+, CD8+, or CD8+CD57+ T cells (not recorded which) from PBMCs. The rearrangement joins TRBV9 to TRBJ1-6; 9 nucleotides match TRBD1. CDR3 nucleotide sequence: TGTGCCAGCAGCCGGACAGGGGATAAGGCACCCCTCCACTTT. This translates into CASSRTGDKAPLHF.